This TCR beta chain emerged from a study of T cell responses to AZD1222 COVID-19 vaccine. The assay was immunoSEQ multiplex PCR, and TCRdb's table has in-frame clones only and misses some. The sample yields 150,000 to 200,000 clones, 92% seen once. Germline V gives CDR1 LNHDA, CDR2 SQIVND (reference sequence). CDR3 size: 11 residues. The chain joins TRBV19 to TRBJ1-2; D unresolved. The clonotype originates from an adult in good health. Material: peripheral blood, obtained on day 0 of AZD1222 vaccination. The CDR3 protein is CATLVPNGYTF. The DNA for the CDR3 is TGTGCTACCTTGGTACCGAATGGCTACACCTTC.